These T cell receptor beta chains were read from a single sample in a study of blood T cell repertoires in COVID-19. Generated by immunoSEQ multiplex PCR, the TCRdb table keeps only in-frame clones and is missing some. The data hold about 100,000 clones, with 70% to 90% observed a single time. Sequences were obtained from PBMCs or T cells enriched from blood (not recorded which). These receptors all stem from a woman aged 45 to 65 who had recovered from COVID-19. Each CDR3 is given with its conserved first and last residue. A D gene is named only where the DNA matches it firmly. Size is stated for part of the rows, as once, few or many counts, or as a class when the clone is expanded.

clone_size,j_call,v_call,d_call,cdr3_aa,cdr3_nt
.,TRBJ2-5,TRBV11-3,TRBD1,CASSSRDRDQETQYF,TGTGCCAGCAGTTCACGGGACAGGGACCAAGAGACCCAGTACTTC
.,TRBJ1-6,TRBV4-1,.,CASSQDPGEGSPLHF,TGCGCCAGCAGCCAAGACCCAGGGGAGGGATCACCCCTCCACTTT
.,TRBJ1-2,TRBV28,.,CATPGKVGNGYTF,TGTGCAACCCCCGGGAAGGTGGGGAATGGCTACACCTTC
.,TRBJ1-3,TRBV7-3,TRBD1,CASSLTAGGGNTIYF,TGTGCCAGCAGCTTAACGGCAGGGGGTGGAAACACCATATATTTT
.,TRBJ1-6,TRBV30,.,CAWRRQENSPLHF,TGTGCCTGGAGAAGACAGGAAAATTCACCCCTCCACTTT
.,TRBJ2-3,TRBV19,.,CASKARSVTSTDTQYF,TGTGCCAGTAAGGCAAGAAGCGTAACTAGCACAGATACGCAGTATTTT
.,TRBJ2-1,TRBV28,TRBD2,CASSLGLADLNEQFF,TGTGCCAGCAGCTTGGGACTAGCGGACCTCAATGAGCAGTTCTTC
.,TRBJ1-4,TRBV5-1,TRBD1,CASSLTGTGGEKLFF,TGCGCCAGCAGCTTGACCGGGACAGGGGGTGAAAAACTGTTTTTT
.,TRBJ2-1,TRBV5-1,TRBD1,CASSLGGGQGYNEQFF,TGCGCCAGCAGCTTGGGAGGCGGACAGGGTTACAATGAGCAGTTCTTC
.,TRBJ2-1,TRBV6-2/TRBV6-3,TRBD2,CASSRLAGNSDEQFF,TGTGCCAGCAGTAGACTAGCGGGCAACAGCGATGAGCAGTTCTTC
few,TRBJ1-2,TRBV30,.,CAWSISNYGYTF,TGTGCCTGGAGCATTTCTAACTATGGCTACACCTTC
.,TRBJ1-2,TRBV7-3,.,CASSSNPAGGYTF,TGTGCCAGCAGCTCAAACCCGGCAGGAGGCTACACCTTC
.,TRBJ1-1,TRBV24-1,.,CATSRQENTEAFF,TGTGCCACCAGCAGACAGGAGAACACTGAAGCTTTCTTT
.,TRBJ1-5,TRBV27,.,CASSFGQGSNQPQHF,TGTGCCAGCAGTTTTGGTCAGGGGAGCAATCAGCCCCAGCATTTT
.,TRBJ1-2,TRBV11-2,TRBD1,CASTLTGGEFYYGYTF,TGTGCCAGCACCCTAACAGGGGGCGAGTTCTACTATGGCTACACCTTC
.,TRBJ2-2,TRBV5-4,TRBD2,CATTLAGGYTGELFF,TGTGCCACCACACTAGCGGGGGGTTACACCGGGGAGCTGTTTTTT
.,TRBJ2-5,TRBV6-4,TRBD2,CASSAIAGGQETQYF,TGTGCCAGCAGTGCCATAGCGGGAGGGCAAGAGACCCAGTACTTC
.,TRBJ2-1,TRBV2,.,CASSGDGRGAYNEQFF,TGTGCCAGCAGTGGGGACGGGAGAGGTGCCTACAATGAGCAGTTCTTC
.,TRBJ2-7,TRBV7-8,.,CASSPEGSYYEQYF,TGTGCCAGCAGCCCGGAGGGTTCCTACTACGAGCAGTACTTC
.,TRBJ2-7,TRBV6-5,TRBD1,CASSYGQGAYEQYF,TGTGCCAGCAGTTATGGTCAGGGGGCCTACGAGCAGTACTTC
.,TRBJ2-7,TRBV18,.,CASSIRVGEQYF,TGTGCCAGCTCGATCAGGGTGGGTGAGCAGTACTTC
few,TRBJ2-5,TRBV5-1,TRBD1,CASSSNQGARGQETQYF,TGCGCCAGCAGCTCCAATCAGGGGGCACGTGGTCAAGAGACCCAGTACTTC
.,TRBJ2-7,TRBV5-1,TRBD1,CASSLGQGDYEQYF,TGCGCCAGCAGCCTGGGACAGGGGGATTACGAGCAGTACTTC
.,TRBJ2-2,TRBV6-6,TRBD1,CASSYPQDRPTGELFF,TGTGCCAGCAGTTACCCCCAGGACAGGCCCACCGGGGAGCTGTTTTTT
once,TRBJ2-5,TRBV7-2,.,CASSFRGRGQETQYF,TGTGCCAGCAGTTTTAGGGGGAGGGGACAAGAGACCCAGTACTTC
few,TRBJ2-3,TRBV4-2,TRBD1,CATSQEGQGGTDTQYF,TGTGCCACTAGCCAAGAGGGACAGGGGGGAACAGATACGCAGTATTTT
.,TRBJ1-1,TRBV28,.,CASLPQGKLNTEAFF,TGTGCCAGTCTACCCCAGGGGAAATTGAACACTGAAGCTTTCTTT
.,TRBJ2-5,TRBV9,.,CASSEGVVVETQYF,TGTGCCAGCAGCGAGGGGGTGGTTGTAGAGACCCAGTACTTC
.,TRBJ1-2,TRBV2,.,CARRESGAGYGYTF,TGTGCCCGAAGGGAGTCGGGCGCGGGTTATGGCTACACCTTC
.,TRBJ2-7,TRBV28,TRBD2,CASSLFREVYEQYF,TGTGCCAGCAGTTTATTCCGGGAGGTTTACGAGCAGTACTTC
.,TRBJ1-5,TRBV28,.,CASSLAQGTIYQPQHF,TGTGCCAGCAGTTTGGCGCAGGGGACCATCTATCAGCCCCAGCATTTT
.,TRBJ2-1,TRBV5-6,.,CASSQGNNEQFF,TGTGCCAGCAGCCAGGGGAACAATGAGCAGTTCTTC
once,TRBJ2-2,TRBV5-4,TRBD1,CASSLARGQGAGELFF,TGTGCCAGCAGCTTGGCGAGGGGTCAGGGGGCCGGGGAGCTGTTTTTT
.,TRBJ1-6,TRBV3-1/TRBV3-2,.,CASSQEGGAGNNSPLHF,TGTGCCAGCAGCCAAGAAGGGGGTGCAGGGAACAATTCACCCCTCCACTTT
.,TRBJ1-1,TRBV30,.,CAWSVNVGVPEAFF,TGTGCCTGGAGTGTAAACGTCGGGGTCCCTGAAGCTTTCTTT
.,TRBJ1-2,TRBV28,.,CASSYKARGSRGYTF,TGTGCCAGCAGTTACAAGGCCAGGGGATCGCGGGGCTACACCTTC
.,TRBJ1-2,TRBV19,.,CASKNEQTGNYGYTF,TGTGCCAGTAAGAATGAGCAGACGGGTAACTATGGCTACACCTTC
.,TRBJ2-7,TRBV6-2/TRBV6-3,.,CASSYSATGFSYEQYF,TGTGCCAGCAGTTACTCGGCCACAGGGTTCTCCTACGAGCAGTACTTC
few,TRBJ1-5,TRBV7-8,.,CASSYDRNSNQPQHF,TGTGCCAGCAGCTATGACAGAAATAGCAATCAGCCCCAGCATTTT
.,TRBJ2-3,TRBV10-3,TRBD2,CAIRVSGGTQYF,TGTGCCATCAGAGTTAGCGGGGGGACGCAGTATTTT
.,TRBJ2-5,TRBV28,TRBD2,CASRQRGGQETQYF,TGTGCCAGCAGGCAGCGGGGGGGCCAAGAGACCCAGTACTTC
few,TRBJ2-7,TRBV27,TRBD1,CASIGADRGPYEQYF,TGTGCCAGCATCGGAGCGGACAGGGGGCCCTACGAGCAGTACTTC
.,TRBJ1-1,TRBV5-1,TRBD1,CASSYGQGGEAFF,TGCGCCAGCAGTTATGGACAGGGAGGTGAAGCTTTCTTT
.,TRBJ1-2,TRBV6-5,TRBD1,CASSRTGQNYGYTF,TGTGCCAGCAGTCGGACAGGGCAAAACTATGGCTACACCTTC
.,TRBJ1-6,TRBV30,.,CAWSVIQNNSPLHF,TGTGCCTGGAGTGTAATCCAAAATAATTCACCCCTCCACTTT
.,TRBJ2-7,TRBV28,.,CASSLEFGPRPEQYF,TGTGCCAGCAGTTTGGAGTTTGGCCCTCGCCCCGAGCAGTACTTC
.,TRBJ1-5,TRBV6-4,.,CASSDEPGANQPQHF,TGTGCCAGCAGTGACGAACCAGGGGCCAATCAGCCCCAGCATTTT
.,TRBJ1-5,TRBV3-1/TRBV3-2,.,CASSQGMGPQPQHF,TGTGCCAGCAGCCAAGGAATGGGGCCTCAGCCCCAGCATTTT
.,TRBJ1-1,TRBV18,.,CASSPKQNTEAFF,TGTGCCAGCTCACCAAAGCAGAACACTGAAGCTTTCTTT
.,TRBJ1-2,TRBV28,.,CASSFGGNYGYTF,TGTGCCAGCAGTTTTGGGGGGAACTATGGCTACACCTTC
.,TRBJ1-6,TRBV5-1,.,CASSLADGSSYNSPLHF,TGCGCCAGCAGCTTGGCGGACGGGAGCTCCTATAATTCACCCCTCCACTTT
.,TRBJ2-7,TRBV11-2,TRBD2,CASSNTSGSSYEQYF,TGTGCCAGCAGCAACACTAGCGGGAGCTCCTACGAGCAGTACTTC
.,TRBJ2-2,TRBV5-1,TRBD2,CASSLRGRADTGELFF,TGCGCCAGCAGCTTGCGCGGGAGGGCCGACACCGGGGAGCTGTTTTTT